Below, 14 T cell receptor beta chains from the same sample are listed, as sequenced in a study of early T cells in non-severe SARS-CoV-2 infection (dated by TCRdb to the early 2020s). Library preparation was by 5' RACE. The data were produced on a NextSeq 500. The public reads were reprocessed in TCRdb via fastp at Q25 and MiXCR, keeping in-frame beta chains. Identical CDR3 proteins give one entry, which carries the most common genes and DNA. This sample is represented by 55,000 or so distinct CDR3 sequences; more than 6.5% of them were singletons. About 5.9% of the sample is in the top ten clones. Source: whole blood, taken at baseline. The receptors come from an adult who was a healthcare worker with PCR-confirmed SARS-CoV-2 infection or an uninfected control (not recorded which).

Turning to this clonotype: A much larger clone is a single base away; this may be a read error. V usage is TRBV7-9 and J usage is TRBJ2-3; D is possibly TRBD1 or TRBD2 (5 bases each). The CDR3 totals 17 residues. Per germline, CDR1 SEHNR and CDR2 FQNEAQ (reference sequence). CDR3 nucleotide sequence: TGTGCCAACAGCCCCTCTAATGGGGGACCTAGCACAGATACGCAGTATTTT. Its translation: CANSPSNGGPSTDTQYF.

Ten or more counts support this clonotype. The rearrangement links TRBV28 to TRBJ1-3; a possible D gene is TRBD1 (6 bases). The CDR3 runs to 18 residues. V was shortened by 9 bases and J by 3 bases, with 27 bases between the two germline ends. The V gene's germline CDR1 is MDHEN and CDR2 SYDVKM. The CDR3, as DNA: TGTGCCAGTCTCAACGTACTCGGGACATCGGGGTTTGGAAACACCATATATTTT. It specifies CASLNVLGTSGFGNTIYF.

This clonotype was counted only a few times. The CDR3 here is CASSSWTSGGTDTQYF. The CDR3 DNA reads TGTGCCAGCAGCTCGTGGACTAGCGGGGGCACAGATACGCAGTATTTT. The J gene is TRBJ2-3, the V gene TRBV7-2; TRBD2 matches 12 bases. After removal of 4 bases from V and 1 base from J, the junction contained 3 bases not matched to a gene. The CDR3 extends over 16 amino acids. Germline values: CDR1 SGHTA, CDR2 FQGNSA. The full variable domain, rest sourced from reference TRBV7-2 and TRBJ2-3, is GAGVSQSPSNKVTEKGKDVELRCDPISGHTALYWYRQSLGQGLEFLIYFQGNSAPDKSGLPSDRFSAERTGGSVSTLTIQRTQQEDSAVYLCASSSWTSGGTDTQYFGPGTRLTVL.

In this sample, this clonotype turned up a few times. The chain uses TRBV3-1 and TRBJ2-2, with D unclear. Trimming removed 4 bases at V and 2 bases at J, with 8 bases between. The CDR3 consists of 14 residues. CDR1 is LGHDT, CDR2 YNNKEL, per germline (reference sequence). The CDR3 loop reads CASSPRHNTGELFF. CDR3 nucleotide sequence: TGTGCCAGCAGCCCCCGACATAACACCGGGGAGCTGTTTTTT.

This clonotype turned up a few times. This chain links TRBV3-1 with TRBJ2-1, with TRBD2 matching 11 bases. Trimming took 3 bases from V and 7 from J; bases not matched to a gene: 2. Germline V gene sequence: CDR1 LGHDT, CDR2 YNNKEL (reference sequence). This CDR3 contains 14 residues. As DNA, the CDR3 is TGTGCCAGCAGCCATAGCGGGGGGGGGAATGAGCAGTTCTTC. It translates to CASSHSGGGNEQFF.

This clonotype has a handful of counts. At one end the junction does not follow the germline gene, possibly because of a read error. The CDR3 bases are TGCGCCAGCAGGCAAGCTGCGGGGCCCGGGGAGCTGTTTTTT. The encoded protein is CASRQAAGPGELFF. This chain joins TRBV4-3 and TRBJ2-2, with D possibly being TRBD2 (6 bases). The CDR3 is made up of 14 amino acids. Germline V gives CDR1 LGHNA, CDR2 YSLEER.

This clonotype was recorded at least ten times. The gene calls are TRBV29-1 and TRBJ1-2; possible D gene TRBD1, 6 bases. The CDR3 has 13 residues. V lost 7 bases and J lost 7, with 19 bases in between. Per the germline V gene, CDR1 is SQVTM and CDR2 is ANQGSEA. The CDR3 loop reads CSAGEGGLSGYTF. CDR3 nucleotide sequence: TGCAGCGCGGGGGAAGGGGGGCTGAGTGGCTACACCTTC. Together with reference TRBV29-1 and TRBJ1-2, the CDR3 gives the full variable domain: SAVISQKPSRDICQRGTSLTIQCQVDSQVTMMFWYRQQPGQSLTLIATANQGSEATYESGFVIDKFPISRPNLTFSTLTVSNMSPEDSSIYLCSAGEGGLSGYTFGSGTRLTVV.

This clonotype has a handful of counts. The J gene is TRBJ2-1, the V gene TRBV4-2; TRBD1 aligns across 8 bases. Germline CDR1 LGHNA, CDR2 YNFKEQ. The CDR3 covers 16 residues. The trim removed 2 bases at V and 6 bases at J, leaving 9 bases unmatched. The CDR3 region has the DNA TGTGCCAGCAGCCAAACCGGGACAGGTTCCCCCAATGAGCAGTTCTTC. Translated, it gives CASSQTGTGSPNEQFF.

This CDR3 is CASSPRGQPQHF. In DNA, the CDR3 is TGTGCCAGCTCCCCACGGGGTCAGCCCCAGCATTTT. The chain combines TRBV6-2 or TRBV6-3 with TRBJ1-5; D remains ambiguous. Germline lookup yields CDR1 MNHEY and CDR2 SVGEGT. The V gene lost 8 bases and the J gene lost 6 bases, with 11 bases spanning the gap. The CDR3 length is 12 residues.

The chain's CDR3 is CSASWGGPGEQYF. The CDR3 DNA is TGCAGTGCTAGTTGGGGGGGGCCGGGAGAGCAGTACTTC. This chain connects TRBV20-1 to TRBJ2-7; D is perhaps TRBD2 (7 bases). Germline V gene sequence: CDR1 DFQATT, CDR2 SNEGSKA (reference sequence). The V and J ends lost 3 bases and 7 bases respectively, with 16 bases between them. The CDR3 extends over 13 amino acids.

This clonotype came up a few times. The chain has TRBV20-1 and TRBJ2-1; D uncertain. The V end was cut by 2 bases, the J end by 10 bases, with 6 bases between. CDR1 is DFQATT, CDR2 SNEGSKA, per germline (reference sequence). This CDR3 region has 10 residues. The CDR3 DNA sequence: TGCAGTGCTAGACGGGCCGAGCAGTTCTTC. This encodes CSARRAEQFF.

This clonotype was detected only a few times. DNA of the CDR3: TGCAGTGCTAGAGATTGGGGCAAAATAACTGGCAATGAGCAGTTCTTC. Translated, it gives CSARDWGKITGNEQFF. The chain employs TRBV20-1 and TRBJ2-1; maybe TRBD1 (5 bases). The CDR3 covers 16 residues. Germline CDR1 reads DFQATT; CDR2 reads SNEGSKA (reference sequence). V shed 0 bases and J shed 6 bases, with 18 bases lying between them.

The chain has TRBV15 and TRBJ2-5; unclear D gene. Trimming shortened V by 5 bases and J by 3 bases, and 19 bases separated the two germline ends. This CDR3 has 16 amino acids. The germline CDR1 and CDR2 sequences are LNHNV and YYDKDF (reference sequence). In nucleotides, the CDR3 is TGTGCCACCAGCTTAGGGCTCGGCCCATTCGAAGAGACCCAGTACTTC. Encoded protein: CATSLGLGPFEETQYF. The complete variable domain, with remaining parts taken from reference TRBV15 and TRBJ2-5, reads DAMVIQNPRYQVTQFGKPVTLSCSQTLNHNVMYWYQQKSSQAPKLLFHYYDKDFNNEADTPDNFQSRRPNTSFCFLDIRSPGLGDTAMYLCATSLGLGPFEETQYFGPGTRLLVL.

This clonotype was counted ten times or more. The chain employs TRBV4-1 and TRBJ2-4, with D perhaps given as TRBD1 or TRBD2 (5 bases each). The V end lost 1 base, the J end lost 6 bases, and 10 bases lay between the germline ends. There are 14 residues in the CDR3. The germline gives CDR1 MGHRA, CDR2 YSYEKL. CDR3 bases: TGCGCCAGCAGCCAAGGAGGGGAAGTAAACATTCAGTACTTC. Protein sequence: CASSQGGEVNIQYF.